These T cell receptor beta chains were read from a single sample in a study of Ad26.COV2.S vaccination and SARS-CoV-2 variants. Profiling relied on immunoSEQ multiplex PCR, and the TCRdb table lists in-frame clones only, not all of them. In the table there are about 400,000 clones, 83% of which are singletons. The sample here was peripheral blood, taken in a trial of Ad26.COV2.S vaccine versus placebo. Receptor source: a person aged 18 to 65 who received the Ad26.COV2.S COVID-19 vaccine or a placebo. Each CDR3 is given with its conserved first and last residue. D genes are given only for firm matches. Only some rows state a clone size, as once, few, many or a class for expanded clones.

d_gene	abundance	v_gene	j_gene	CDR3aa	CDR3nt
TRBD2	NA	TRBV30	TRBJ2-1	CAWSPSGRAVEQFF	TGTGCCTGGAGTCCTAGCGGGAGGGCCGTTGAGCAGTTCTTC
TRBD1	NA	TRBV29-1	TRBJ1-5	CSVAYGTGSNQHF	TGCAGCGTAGCCTACGGGACAGGCTCGAACCAGCATTTT
NA	NA	TRBV27	TRBJ2-7	CASSLIGRRDNSYEQYF	TGTGCCAGCAGTTTAATTGGTAGAAGGGACAATTCCTACGAGCAGTACTTC
NA	NA	TRBV9	TRBJ2-7	CASSADGFYEQYF	TGTGCCAGCAGCGCGGACGGGTTTTACGAGCAGTACTTC
NA	NA	TRBV19	TRBJ1-6	CASTPGGAHNSPLHF	TGTGCCAGTACCCCCGGGGGGGCGCATAATTCACCCCTCCACTTT
NA	NA	TRBV5-1	TRBJ2-7	CASSPGVNSYEQYF	TGCGCCAGCAGCCCGGGAGTAAACTCCTACGAGCAGTACTTC
NA	few	TRBV6-2/TRBV6-3	TRBJ1-2	CASSYDVNYGYTF	TGTGCCAGCAGTTACGACGTGAACTATGGCTACACCTTC
TRBD1	few	TRBV5-1	TRBJ1-2	CASSETGVPYGYTF	TGCGCCAGCAGCGAGACAGGGGTTCCCTATGGCTACACCTTC
TRBD1	NA	TRBV29-1	TRBJ2-1	CSVESRDSYNEQFF	TGCAGCGTTGAATCCCGGGACAGTTACAATGAGCAGTTCTTC
NA	NA	TRBV11-3	TRBJ1-1	CASSLLAPAEAFF	TGTGCCAGCAGCTTATTGGCCCCGGCTGAAGCTTTCTTT
TRBD2	NA	TRBV6-5	TRBJ2-5	CASGGGYQETQYF	TGTGCCAGCGGGGGAGGGTACCAAGAGACCCAGTACTTC
NA	NA	TRBV5-6	TRBJ2-3	CASRYSADTQYF	TGTGCCAGCAGGTATTCAGCAGATACGCAGTATTTT
TRBD1	NA	TRBV30	TRBJ1-1	CAWSTGDTNTEAFF	TGTGCCTGGAGTACAGGGGACACCAACACTGAAGCTTTCTTT
TRBD2	NA	TRBV5-1	TRBJ2-2	CASSTSGRAPGELFF	TGCGCCAGCAGTACTAGCGGGAGGGCCCCCGGGGAGCTGTTTTTT
NA	NA	TRBV21-1	TRBJ2-5	CASPRPPQETQYF	TGTGCCAGTCCCCGGCCGCCGCAAGAGACCCAGTACTTC
NA	few	TRBV5-1	TRBJ2-3	CASSLGGRTDTQYF	TGCGCCAGCAGCTTGGGGGGCCGCACAGATACGCAGTATTTT
NA	NA	TRBV11-3	TRBJ2-2	CASSHLRGGTGELFF	TGTGCCAGCAGCCACCTGAGGGGGGGCACCGGGGAGCTGTTTTTT
NA	NA	TRBV5-4	TRBJ2-3	CASSLAVAADTQYF	TGTGCCAGCAGCTTAGCGGTAGCGGCAGATACGCAGTATTTT
NA	NA	TRBV18	TRBJ2-1	CASSPGGNNNEQFF	TGTGCCAGCTCACCAGGCGGGAACAACAATGAGCAGTTCTTC
TRBD2	NA	TRBV6-5	TRBJ2-7	CASKRTSGRYEQYF	TGTGCCAGCAAACGGACTAGCGGGAGGTACGAGCAGTACTTC
TRBD1	NA	TRBV18	TRBJ2-7	CASSSTGGISYEQYF	TGTGCCAGCTCATCGACAGGGGGAATCTCCTACGAGCAGTACTTC
NA	NA	TRBV5-8	TRBJ1-1	CASSLSGRSMNTEAFF	TGTGCCAGCAGCTTGTCGGGCAGATCGATGAACACTGAAGCTTTCTTT
TRBD2	NA	TRBV4-3	TRBJ2-1	CASSHGTSGGAGNEQFF	TGCGCCAGCAGCCATGGGACTAGCGGGGGGGCGGGCAATGAGCAGTTCTTC
NA	NA	TRBV11-2	TRBJ2-7	CASSLGVALREQYF	TGTGCCAGCAGCTTAGGGGTTGCCTTACGTGAGCAGTACTTC
NA	NA	TRBV30	TRBJ1-2	CAWSGGAMVVDTF	TGTGCCTGGAGTGGGGGCGCAATGGTAGTCGACACCTTC
TRBD2	NA	TRBV3-1/TRBV3-2	TRBJ2-3	CASSRSGGTDTQYF	TGTGCCAGCAGCCGAAGCGGGGGCACAGATACGCAGTATTTT
TRBD1	NA	TRBV4-2	TRBJ2-7	CASSLQHGQGGEQYF	TGTGCCAGCAGCCTCCAACACGGACAGGGCGGCGAGCAGTACTTC
NA	once	TRBV29-1	TRBJ1-2	CSADSRTDYGYTF	TGCAGCGCGGACTCTCGAACGGACTATGGCTACACCTTC
TRBD2	NA	TRBV6-4	TRBJ2-2	CASRPGSGGTGELFF	TGTGCCAGCCGCCCCGGGAGCGGGGGTACCGGGGAGCTGTTTTTT
NA	few	TRBV2	TRBJ1-6	CASSGGRYGGSPLHF	TGTGCCAGCAGTGGAGGGCGCTACGGCGGGTCACCCCTCCACTTT
NA	NA	TRBV4-2	TRBJ2-5	CASSPKVLGQETQYF	TGTGCCAGCAGCCCCAAGGTACTGGGTCAAGAGACCCAGTACTTC
TRBD2	NA	TRBV2	TRBJ2-7	CASSDSGGSYEQYF	TGTGCCAGCAGTGATTCGGGAGGCAGCTACGAGCAGTACTTC
NA	once	TRBV30	TRBJ1-6	CAWGQIRGGNSPLHF	TGTGCCTGGGGGCAGATACGCGGAGGGAATTCACCCCTCCACTTT
TRBD1	NA	TRBV18	TRBJ1-1	CASSPRQGGGTEAFF	TGTGCCAGCTCACCTCGACAGGGCGGGGGCACTGAAGCTTTCTTT
TRBD2	NA	TRBV9	TRBJ2-5	CASSPGLDQETQYF	TGTGCCAGCAGCCCGGGACTAGACCAAGAGACCCAGTACTTC
NA	few	TRBV6-5	TRBJ2-7	CASSQQVSSYEQYF	TGTGCCAGCAGTCAACAGGTTAGCTCCTACGAGCAGTACTTC
NA	NA	TRBV30	TRBJ2-3	CAWSVKLGTDTQYF	TGTGCCTGGAGTGTTAAACTAGGAACAGATACGCAGTATTTT
NA	NA	TRBV5-1	TRBJ2-3	CASSLLDADTQYF	TGCGCCAGCAGCTTACTAGATGCAGATACGCAGTATTTT
NA	few	TRBV2	TRBJ1-1	CASSGEHTTEAFF	TGTGCCAGCAGTGGCGAGCACACCACCGAAGCTTTCTTT
NA	NA	TRBV5-8	TRBJ2-5	CASSLGGRMETQYF	TGTGCCAGCAGCTTGGGAGGGAGGATGGAGACCCAGTACTTC
NA	NA	TRBV2	TRBJ1-5	CARGSGLGVQPQHF	TGTGCCAGGGGGAGTGGACTGGGCGTTCAGCCCCAGCATTTT
NA	NA	TRBV11-2	TRBJ2-1	CASSHAGLYNEQFF	TGTGCCAGCAGCCACGCGGGACTTTACAATGAGCAGTTCTTC
NA	NA	TRBV5-5	TRBJ1-1	CASSVTGLNTEAFF	TGTGCCAGCAGCGTAACAGGGTTGAACACTGAAGCTTTCTTT
TRBD2	NA	TRBV7-9	TRBJ2-7	CASSLALLPLAGEIYEQYF	TGTGCCAGCAGCTTAGCCCTCCTACCCTTAGCGGGAGAGATCTACGAGCAGTACTTC
NA	once	TRBV11-2	TRBJ2-4	CASSSMQGSAQTKNIQYF	TGTGCCAGCAGCTCAATGCAGGGAAGCGCTCAAACCAAAAACATTCAGTACTTC